The 15 T cell receptor beta chains listed next were all sequenced from one sample in a study of blood T cell repertoires in COVID-19. Profiling relied on immunoSEQ multiplex PCR, and the TCRdb table lists in-frame clones only, not all of them. The table has approximately 360,000 clones, more than 75% seen once. Material: PBMCs or T cells enriched from blood (not recorded which). The receptors originated from a man aged 40-49 years in a cohort exposed to, infected with or recovered from COVID-19 (not recorded which).

There are a few counts of this clone. V is TRBV6-1 and J is TRBJ2-7; 7 bases line up with TRBD1. The CDR3 length is 17 residues. CDR1 and CDR2 from the germline V gene are MNHNS and SASEGT. With V trimmed by 1 base and J by 3 bases, 12 bases remained unmatched. CDR3 in DNA: TGTGCCAGCAGTGAAGGGGTCTCCGGGACAGTCAACTACGAGCAGTACTTC. Translated, it gives CASSEGVSGTVNYEQYF.

In nucleotides, the CDR3 is TGTGCCACCAGTGGATGGGGGGCGAACACCGGGGAGCTGTTTTTT. It codes for CATSGWGANTGELFF. The chain combines TRBV24-1 with TRBJ2-2; D is possibly TRBD2 (6 bases). V gave up 5 bases and J gave up 0 bases, with 9 bases separating them. This CDR3 spans 15 amino acids. CDR1 KGHDR and CDR2 SFDVKD come from the germline V gene.

The chain recombines TRBV4-1 with TRBJ2-7; TRBD1 is a possible D gene (5 bases). This CDR3 has 15 amino acids. CDR1 is MGHRA, CDR2 YSYEKL, per germline. Trimming cost V 3 bases and J 3 bases, with 15 bases left between them. The CDR3 DNA is TGCGCCAGCAGCCAGGATTCGTGGCAGGGCTACGAGCAGTACTTC. As protein: CASSQDSWQGYEQYF.

The chain is built from TRBV5-1 and TRBJ2-7, with D possibly matching TRBD2 (5 bases). The ends were cut back, 0 bases at V and 5 bases at J, with 15 bases in the middle. CDR3 length: 15 residues. The germline V gene encodes CDR1 SGHRS and CDR2 YFSETQ. The CDR3 region is CASSLVGEGRHEQYF. DNA for the CDR3: TGCGCCAGCAGCTTGGTGGGTGAAGGGAGACACGAGCAGTACTTC.

The chain joins TRBV19 to TRBJ2-3; 11 bases match TRBD2. In germline, CDR1 is LNHDA, CDR2 SQIVND (reference sequence). Unmatched junction bases numbered 6, after V lost 6 bases and J lost 4 bases. This CDR3 is built from 15 residues. CDR3 DNA: TGTGCCAGTAGCAGTAGCGGGAGGGCCGCAGATACGCAGTATTTT. Translating gives CASSSSGRAADTQYF.

This clone was seen a single time. The genes are TRBV7-9 and TRBJ1-6; 7 bases map to TRBD1. Germline CDR1 reads SEHNR; CDR2 reads FQNEAQ (reference sequence). The CDR3 spans 14 residues. V was clipped by 4 bases and J by 4 bases; unmatched bases: 1. The CDR3 sequence is CASSWDSYNSPLHF. For the CDR3, the DNA is TGTGCCAGCAGCTGGGACAGTTATAATTCACCCCTCCACTTT.

The chain combines TRBV4-1 with TRBJ1-2; 9 bases are a match to TRBD1. Germline-derived CDR1 and CDR2 are MGHRA and YSYEKL. The CDR3 has 16 amino acids. V was pared by 0 bases and J by 7 bases, with 9 bases of the junction left unmatched. CDR3 loop: CASSQEWGQGGRGYTF. The DNA of the CDR3 is TGCGCCAGCAGCCAAGAATGGGGACAGGGCGGTCGTGGCTACACCTTC.

This chain joins TRBV27 and TRBJ2-2, with D maybe TRBD1 (6 bases). Germline CDR1 MNHEY, CDR2 SMNVEV (reference sequence). V was pared by 2 bases and J by 7 bases, with 11 bases between. The CDR3 runs 14 residues. CDR3 in DNA: TGTGCCAGCAGTTTAACAGGGTCGGGCGGGGAGCTGTTTTTT. Residues: CASSLTGSGGELFF.

The chain uses TRBV18 and TRBJ2-7; the match to TRBD1 covers 7 bases. The V and J ends lost 4 bases and 5 bases, in that order; junction bases with no gene match: 11. The CDR3 extends over 15 amino acids. Germline values: CDR1 KGHSH, CDR2 LQKENI. DNA of the CDR3: TGTGCCAGCTCACTCAACCGGGACAGCCCCCACGAGCAGTACTTC. Its translation: CASSLNRDSPHEQYF.

This clone was counted once. The chain's CDR3 is CASSVKTQYF. CDR3 nucleotide sequence: TGTGCCAGCAGTGTTAAGACCCAGTACTTC. This sequence joins TRBV2 and TRBJ2-5; D gene ambiguous. There are 10 residues in the CDR3. V lost 4 bases to trimming and J lost 6 bases, with 3 bases between them. From germline, CDR1 is SNHLY and CDR2 FYNNEI.

The V gene is TRBV20-1, the J gene TRBJ2-1; the match to TRBD2 covers 7 bases. Germline CDR1 DFQATT, CDR2 SNEGSKA (reference sequence). Trimming at V came to 7 bases and at J to 3 bases, leaving 0 bases not matched to a gene. The CDR3 sequence is 11 residues long. The chain's CDR3 is CSGGGYNEQFF. The CDR3 nucleotides are TGCAGTGGGGGGGGCTACAATGAGCAGTTCTTC.

The V call is TRBV28, the J call TRBJ2-5, with D possibly TRBD1 on 6 matching bases. Trimming left V 3 bases short and J 3 bases short, with 14 bases between. The CDR3 has 15 amino acids. The germline V gene encodes CDR1 MDHEN and CDR2 SYDVKM. The CDR3 loop is CASSLGSRQEETQYF. In DNA form, the CDR3 reads TGTGCCAGCAGTTTGGGATCTAGACAGGAAGAGACCCAGTACTTC.

This sequence joins TRBV28 and TRBJ2-1; 7 bases map to TRBD1. Germline loops: CDR1 MDHEN, CDR2 SYDVKM. J gave up 5 bases and V 4 bases, and 8 bases lay outside the gene matches. This CDR3 is 15 amino acids long. CDR3 in DNA: TGTGCCAGCAGTTCCCCCGGGACAGCTAACAATGAGCAGTTCTTC. Protein product: CASSSPGTANNEQFF.

The J gene is TRBJ2-7, the V gene TRBV27, with 12 bases that match TRBD2. The germline V gene has CDR1 MNHEY and CDR2 SMNVEV (reference sequence). The CDR3 sequence is 16 residues long. V lost 2 bases to trimming and J lost 4 bases; unmatched junction nucleotides: 6. The CDR3 sequence: CASSLVASGRAYEQYF. The CDR3 DNA reads as TGTGCCAGCAGTTTAGTAGCTAGCGGGAGGGCTTACGAGCAGTACTTC.

This clone was counted at least ten times. This rearrangement joins TRBV7-2 to TRBJ2-7, with 9 nucleotides matching TRBD1. In germline, CDR1 is SGHTA, CDR2 FQGNSA. This CDR3 has 15 amino acids. Trimming removed 5 bases from V and 1 base from J; junction bases left unmatched: 6. DNA of the CDR3: TGTGCCAGCAGCCACGGACAGGGGCTTTCCTACGAGCAGTACTTC. The encoded protein is CASSHGQGLSYEQYF.